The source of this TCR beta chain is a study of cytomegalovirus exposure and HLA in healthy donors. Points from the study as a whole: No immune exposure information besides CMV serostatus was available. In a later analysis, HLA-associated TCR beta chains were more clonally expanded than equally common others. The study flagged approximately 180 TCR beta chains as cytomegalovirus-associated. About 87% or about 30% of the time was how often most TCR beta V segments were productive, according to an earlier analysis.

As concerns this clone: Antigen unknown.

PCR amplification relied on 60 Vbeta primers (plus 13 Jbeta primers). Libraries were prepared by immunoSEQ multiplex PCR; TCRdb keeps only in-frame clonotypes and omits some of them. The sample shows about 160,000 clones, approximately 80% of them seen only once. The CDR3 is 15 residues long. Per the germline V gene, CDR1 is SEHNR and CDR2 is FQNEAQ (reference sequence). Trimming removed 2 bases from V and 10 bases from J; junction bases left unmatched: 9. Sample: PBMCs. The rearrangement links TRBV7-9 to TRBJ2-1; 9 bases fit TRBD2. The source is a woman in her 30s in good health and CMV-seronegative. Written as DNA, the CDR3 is TGTGCCAGCAGCTTAAAGGGGCTAGCGGGACGGGAGCAGTTCTTC. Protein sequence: CASSLKGLAGREQFF.